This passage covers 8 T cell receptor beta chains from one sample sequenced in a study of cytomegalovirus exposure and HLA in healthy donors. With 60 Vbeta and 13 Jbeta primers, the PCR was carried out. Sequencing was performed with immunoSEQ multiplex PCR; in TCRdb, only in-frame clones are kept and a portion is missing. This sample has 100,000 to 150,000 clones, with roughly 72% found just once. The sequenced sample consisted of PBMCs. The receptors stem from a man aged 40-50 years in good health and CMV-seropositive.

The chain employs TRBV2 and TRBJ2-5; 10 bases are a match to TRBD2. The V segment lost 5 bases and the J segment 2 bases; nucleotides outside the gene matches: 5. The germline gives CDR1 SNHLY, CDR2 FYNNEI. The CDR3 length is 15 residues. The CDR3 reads CASSPLAGEQETQYF. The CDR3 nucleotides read TGTGCCAGCAGTCCTCTAGCGGGGGAACAAGAGACCCAGTACTTC. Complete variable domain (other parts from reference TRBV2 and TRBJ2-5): EPEVTQTPSHQVTQMGQEVILRCVPISNHLYFYWYRQILGQKVEFLVSFYNNEISEKSEIFDDQFSVERPDGSNFTLKIRSTKLEDSAMYFCASSPLAGEQETQYFGPGTRLLVL.

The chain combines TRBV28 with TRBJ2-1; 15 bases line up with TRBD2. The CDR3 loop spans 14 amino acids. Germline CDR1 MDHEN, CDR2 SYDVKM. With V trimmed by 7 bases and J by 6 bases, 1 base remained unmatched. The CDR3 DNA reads TGTGCCAGCATGGGACTAGCGGGAGGCAATGAGCAGTTCTTC. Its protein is CASMGLAGGNEQFF.

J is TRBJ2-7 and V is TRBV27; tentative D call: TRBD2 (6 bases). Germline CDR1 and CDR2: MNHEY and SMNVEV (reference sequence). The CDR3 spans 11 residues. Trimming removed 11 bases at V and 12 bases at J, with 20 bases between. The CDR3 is CARLLMGGSYF. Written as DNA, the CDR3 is TGTGCCCGACTCCTGATGGGGGGATCGTACTTC.

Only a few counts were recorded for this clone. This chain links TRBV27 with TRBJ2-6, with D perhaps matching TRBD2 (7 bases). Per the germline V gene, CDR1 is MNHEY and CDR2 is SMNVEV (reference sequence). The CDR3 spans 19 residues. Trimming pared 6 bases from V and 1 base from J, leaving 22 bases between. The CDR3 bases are TGTGCCAGCAGACAAACGGGGGGCAGGTTATTGTCTGGGGCCAACGTCCTGACTTTC. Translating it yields CASRQTGGRLLSGANVLTF.

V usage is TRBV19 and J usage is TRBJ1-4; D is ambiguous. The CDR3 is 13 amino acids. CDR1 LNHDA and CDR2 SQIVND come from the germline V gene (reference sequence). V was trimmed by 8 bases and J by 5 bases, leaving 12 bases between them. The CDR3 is CASHRNPNEKLFF. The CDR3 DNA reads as TGTGCCAGTCACAGAAACCCAAATGAAAAACTGTTTTTT.

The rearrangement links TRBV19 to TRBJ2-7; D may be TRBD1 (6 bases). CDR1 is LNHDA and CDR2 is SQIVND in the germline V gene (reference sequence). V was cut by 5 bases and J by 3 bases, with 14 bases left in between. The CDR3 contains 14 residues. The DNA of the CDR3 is TGTGCCAGTAGTCCCCGGACAGAAGGCTACGAGCAGTACTTC. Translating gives CASSPRTEGYEQYF.

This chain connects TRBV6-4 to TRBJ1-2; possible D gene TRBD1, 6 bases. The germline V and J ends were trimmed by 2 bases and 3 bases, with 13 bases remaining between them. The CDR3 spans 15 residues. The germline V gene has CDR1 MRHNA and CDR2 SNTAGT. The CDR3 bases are TGTGCCAGCAGTGACCTGGCAGGGGCGGACTATGGCTACACCTTC. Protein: CASSDLAGADYGYTF.

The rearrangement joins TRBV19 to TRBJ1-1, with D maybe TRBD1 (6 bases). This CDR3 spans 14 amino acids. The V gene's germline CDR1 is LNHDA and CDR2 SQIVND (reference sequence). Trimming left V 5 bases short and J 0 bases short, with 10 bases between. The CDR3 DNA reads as TGTGCCAGTAGTGGGGGCCGTATGAACACTGAAGCTTTCTTT. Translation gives CASSGGRMNTEAFF.